This T cell receptor (beta chain) was retrieved from a study of cytomegalovirus exposure and HLA in healthy donors. Study as a whole: A previous analysis identified 95 million to 130 million unique TCR beta sequences derived from about 180 million T cells.

The study ran its PCR with 60 Vbeta and 13 Jbeta primers. The table came from immunoSEQ multiplex PCR; TCRdb's copy has only in-frame clones and leaves some out. The sample has roughly 120,000 clones; around 78% are singletons. Germline V gene sequence: CDR1 MNHNS, CDR2 SASEGT. V was cut by 4 bases and J by 3 bases, with 15 bases left in between. CDR3 length equals 15 residues. This clone was detected a few times. Its cognate antigen is unknown. Study-wide points: Upon later analysis, HLA-associated TCR beta chains proved more clonally expanded than other, equally common chains. Immune exposure data for these donors was limited to CMV serostatus.

Sequencing was performed on PBMCs. This chain uses TRBV6-1 with TRBJ1-1; D possibly corresponds to TRBD1 (6 bases). This clonotype was sampled from a man aged 55 to 70 in good health and CMV-seropositive. The CDR3 sequence is CASSVALPGDTEAFF. CDR3 DNA: TGTGCCAGCAGTGTTGCCCTTCCAGGGGACACTGAAGCTTTCTTT.